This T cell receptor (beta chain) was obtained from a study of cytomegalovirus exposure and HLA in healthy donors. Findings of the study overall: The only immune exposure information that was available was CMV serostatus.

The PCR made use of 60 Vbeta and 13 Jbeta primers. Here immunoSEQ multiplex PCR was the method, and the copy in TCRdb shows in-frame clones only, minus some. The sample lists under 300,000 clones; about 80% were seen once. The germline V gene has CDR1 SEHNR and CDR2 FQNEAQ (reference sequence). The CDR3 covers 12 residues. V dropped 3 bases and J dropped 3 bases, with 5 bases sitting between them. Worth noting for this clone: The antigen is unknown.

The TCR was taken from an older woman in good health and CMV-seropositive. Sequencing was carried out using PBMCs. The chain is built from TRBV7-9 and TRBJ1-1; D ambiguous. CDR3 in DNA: TGTGCCAGCAGCTTGAGGGACACTGAAGCTTTCTTT. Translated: CASSLRDTEAFF.